The 21 T cell receptor beta chains presented below share a single source sample, sequenced in a study of blood T cell repertoires in COVID-19. Repertoires were generated with immunoSEQ multiplex PCR, while TCRdb's copy carries only in-frame clones and drops some. Of roughly 84,000 clones listed, roughly 76% are singletons. Sequenced material: peripheral blood. These receptors were taken from a woman aged 50 to 60 with acute or convalescent COVID-19.

V gene TRBV7-2 combines with J gene TRBJ1-2, with D perhaps TRBD1 (6 bases). Germline assignment: CDR1 SGHTA and CDR2 FQGNSA. V lost 0 bases and J 8 bases, leaving 7 bases between the germline ends. The CDR3 has 12 residues. The CDR3 spells CASSLAGQGYTF. The DNA of the CDR3 is TGTGCCAGCAGCTTAGCCGGACAGGGCTACACCTTC.

The chain carries TRBV7-2 and TRBJ1-6; D gene ambiguous. In germline, CDR1 is SGHTA, CDR2 FQGNSA. The CDR3 spans 14 residues. V was trimmed by 1 base and J by 9 bases, leaving 10 bases between them. This chain's CDR3 is CASSLEAPGSPLHF. CDR3 coding DNA: TGTGCCAGCAGCTTAGAAGCGCCGGGTTCACCCCTCCACTTT.

The chain joins TRBV19 to TRBJ1-1, with D perhaps TRBD1 (5 bases). The CDR3 runs 13 residues. Germline V CDR1 and CDR2: LNHDA, SQIVND (reference sequence). The V end lost 3 bases, the J end lost 5 bases, and 10 bases lay between the germline ends. CDR3 protein: CASSMTGETEAFF. CDR3 sequence (DNA): TGTGCCAGTAGTATGACGGGGGAGACTGAAGCTTTCTTT.

This chain uses TRBV5-1 with TRBJ1-1, with 9 bases aligning to TRBD1. Germline trimming cut 4 bases from V and 0 bases from J; bases unmatched to any gene: 7. In germline, CDR1 is SGHRS, CDR2 YFSETQ. This CDR3 is 16 amino acids long. The chain's CDR3 is CASSLGTGNMNTEAFF. CDR3 DNA sequence: TGCGCCAGCAGCCTCGGGACAGGGAACATGAACACTGAAGCTTTCTTT.

The sample holds a few counts of this clone. The chain joins TRBV6-2 or TRBV6-3 to TRBJ2-3; 10 nucleotides match TRBD2. Trimming took 3 bases from V and 3 from J; bases not matched to a gene: 6. The germline V gene encodes CDR1 MNHEY and CDR2 SVGEGT. This CDR3 contains 16 residues. The CDR3 here is CASSYPLAGATDTQYF. CDR3 DNA sequence: TGTGCCAGCAGTTATCCCCTAGCGGGGGCAACAGATACGCAGTATTTT.

The chain uses TRBV5-1 and TRBJ1-5; D not resolved. V lost 1 base to trimming and J lost 6 bases, with 11 bases between them. Germline CDR1 and CDR2: SGHRS and YFSETQ. The CDR3 has 14 amino acids. This CDR3 reads CASSLSGYGQPQHF. The DNA for the CDR3 is TGCGCCAGCAGCTTGTCGGGGTATGGTCAGCCCCAGCATTTT.

The V gene is TRBV3-1 (or the pseudogene TRBV3-2), the J gene TRBJ2-3, with TRBD2 matching 11 bases. Germline V lookup: CDR1 LGHDT, CDR2 YNNKEL (reference sequence). The V gene end was trimmed by 4 bases and the J gene end by 6 bases; junction bases not matched to a gene: 6. The length of the CDR3 is 15 residues. For the CDR3, the DNA is TGTGCCAGCAGCCCTGGGACTAGCGGATCGGATACGCAGTATTTT. Residues: CASSPGTSGSDTQYF.

This rearrangement joins TRBV27 to TRBJ2-5; maybe TRBD1 (6 bases). The germline gives CDR1 MNHEY, CDR2 SMNVEV (reference sequence). The CDR3 covers 15 residues. Trimming pared 1 base from V and 5 bases from J, leaving 14 bases between. The CDR3, as DNA: TGTGCCAGCAGTTTATGGGGGCAGGAGTGGGAGACCCAGTACTTC. Encoded protein: CASSLWGQEWETQYF.

This clone showed up just a few times. The rearrangement joins TRBV27 to TRBJ1-1; 7 bases are a match to TRBD1. Germline V lookup: CDR1 MNHEY, CDR2 SMNVEV (reference sequence). After removal of 5 bases from V and 2 bases from J, the junction contained 5 bases not matched to a gene. The CDR3 is 14 residues long. The CDR3 coding sequence is TGTGCCAGCAGTCCAGGGGGAGCAAACACTGAAGCTTTCTTT. This gives the protein CASSPGGANTEAFF.

The chain joins TRBV5-5 to TRBJ2-7, with 8 bases lining up with TRBD1. V trimming: 2 bases; J trimming: 1 base; junction bases outside the gene matches: 8. This CDR3 comprises 16 residues. CDR1 is SGHKS and CDR2 is YYEKEE in the germline V gene (reference sequence). The CDR3 loop is CASSFPSGTGSYEQYF. The CDR3, as DNA: TGTGCCAGCAGCTTTCCGTCAGGGACAGGATCCTACGAGCAGTACTTC.

The chain employs TRBV11-2 and TRBJ2-3; 8 nucleotides match TRBD2. CDR3 size: 14 residues. Per germline, CDR1 SGHAT and CDR2 FQNNGV. Trimming at V came to 1 base and at J to 4 bases, leaving 1 base not matched to a gene. CDR3 loop: CASSLAGGPDTQYF. Here the CDR3 DNA reads TGTGCCAGCAGCTTAGCGGGGGGGCCAGATACGCAGTATTTT.

This chain links TRBV6-5 with TRBJ2-2, with 11 bases that match TRBD1. The CDR3 is 15 residues long. Germline trimming cut 5 bases from V and 4 bases from J; bases unmatched to any gene: 3. Germline assignment: CDR1 MNHEY and CDR2 SVGAGI. CDR3 nucleotides: TGTGCCAGCAGTCCGGACAGGGGGCGCACCGGGGAGCTGTTTTTT. Its protein product is CASSPDRGRTGELFF.

This clone was detected only a few times. The chain uses TRBV14 and TRBJ1-2; D unclear. This CDR3 has 15 residues. Trimming pared 0 bases from V and 0 bases from J, leaving 8 bases between. In germline, CDR1 is SGHDN, CDR2 FVKESK. Here the CDR3 DNA reads TGTGCCAGCAGCCAAGACATTATAGCTAACTATGGCTACACCTTC. Protein: CASSQDIIANYGYTF.

The CDR3 sequence is CASSPSGQRSNEKLFF. The CDR3 bases are TGCGCCAGCAGCCCTTCGGGACAGAGGTCTAATGAAAAACTGTTTTTT. The chain employs TRBV5-1 and TRBJ1-4, with TRBD1 identical over 7 bases. V lost 4 bases and J lost 3; bases outside the gene matches: 9. The germline V gene encodes CDR1 SGHRS and CDR2 YFSETQ. The CDR3 loop spans 16 amino acids. The complete variable domain, with remaining parts taken from reference TRBV5-1 and TRBJ1-4, reads KAGVTQTPRYLIKTRGQQVTLSCSPISGHRSVSWYQQTPGQGLQFLFEYFSETQRNKGNFPGRFSGRQFSNSRSEMNVSTLELGDSALYLCASSPSGQRSNEKLFFGSGTQLSVL.

This clone was recorded only once. This chain connects TRBV12-3 or TRBV12-4 to TRBJ1-1, with D hard to call. The CDR3 runs 13 residues. Between the trimmed V and J ends, which lost 3 bases and 7 bases, there was a span of 12 bases. In DNA form, the CDR3 reads TGTGCCAGCAGTTTTCTCCCCGAGCTTGAAGCTTTCTTT. Amino acid sequence: CASSFLPELEAFF.

This clone was detected a few times. This rearrangement joins TRBV3-1 (or the pseudogene TRBV3-2) to TRBJ1-2, with 9 bases that match TRBD1. In germline, CDR1 is LGHDT, CDR2 YNNKEL (reference sequence). The CDR3 length is 14 residues. Trimming cost V 3 bases and J 4 bases; bases outside gene matches: 3. CDR3 amino acids: CASSHGDRVYGYTF. CDR3 sequence (DNA): TGTGCCAGCAGCCACGGGGACAGGGTCTATGGCTACACCTTC.

This clone was counted once. The gene calls are TRBV10-1 and TRBJ1-3; D is possibly TRBD1 (6 bases). V lost 0 bases and J 0 bases, leaving 12 bases between the germline ends. This CDR3 comprises 17 residues. Germline V gene sequence: CDR1 WNHNN, CDR2 SYGVQD (reference sequence). This CDR3 reads CASSESEGGGSGNTIYF. In DNA, the CDR3 is TGCGCCAGCAGTGAGTCAGAGGGAGGGGGCTCTGGAAACACCATATATTTT.

This chain joins TRBV5-6 and TRBJ2-7; 11 bases align to TRBD1. The CDR3 totals 15 residues. Germline lookup yields CDR1 SGHDT and CDR2 YYEEEE. Trimming cost V 4 bases and J 7 bases; bases outside gene matches: 10. For the CDR3, the DNA is TGTGCCAGCAGCGCCCCCGGGACAGGGGGAGGGGAGCAGTACTTC. Its translation is CASSAPGTGGGEQYF.

V is TRBV5-1 and J is TRBJ1-2; perhaps TRBD1 as D (6 bases). The V and J ends lost 4 bases and 8 bases respectively, with 27 bases between them. Germline loops: CDR1 SGHRS, CDR2 YFSETQ. This CDR3 region has 17 residues. CDR3 region: CASSPQKTGLRVRGYTF. In DNA, the CDR3 is TGCGCCAGCAGCCCCCAGAAGACAGGCCTGAGGGTGAGGGGCTACACCTTC.

The chain carries TRBV5-1 and TRBJ1-1; perhaps TRBD1 as D (6 bases). The CDR3 extends over 17 amino acids. Trimming stripped 4 bases from V and 0 bases from J, with 19 bases between. The germline CDR1 and CDR2 sequences are SGHRS and YFSETQ. CDR3 sequence (DNA): TGCGCCAGCAGCGTAACTTTACAGGGTGCTATGAACACTGAAGCTTTCTTT. It is translated as CASSVTLQGAMNTEAFF.

The sample holds one count of this clone. V gene TRBV6-6 combines with J gene TRBJ2-2; 8 bases line up with TRBD2. Germline trimming cut 8 bases from V and 5 bases from J; bases unmatched to any gene: 10. The CDR3 extends over 15 amino acids. Germline assignment: CDR1 MNHNY and CDR2 SVGAGI (reference sequence). This CDR3 reads CASHTGGAQTGELFF. The CDR3 DNA reads TGTGCCAGCCATACCGGGGGGGCACAGACCGGGGAGCTGTTTTTT.